The 5 T cell receptor beta chains listed next were all sequenced from one sample in a study of T-cell reconstitution after alpha-beta-depleted transplantation in children. Unique molecular identifiers were incorporated during preparation of the TCRbeta library. One entry per CDR3 protein, called by TCRdb with MiXCR from the PCR reads. The data show approximately 590,000 distinct CDR3 sequences, about 10% seen once. Specimen: PBMCs from the stem cell graft donor, collected from the stem cell graft. The receptor source for this set is a human donor who donated a stem cell graft to a child with acute myeloid leukemia.

This clonotype has a count of ten or more. The rearrangement joins TRBV7-2 to TRBJ2-7, with 7 bases identical to TRBD1. Trimming took 1 base from V and 6 from J; bases not matched to a gene: 9. This CDR3 comprises 15 residues. Germline V gene lookup returns CDR1 SGHTA and CDR2 FQGNSA. The CDR3 DNA follows: TGTGCCAGCAGCTTAGAAGGGGGCGCGCGTAGCGAGCAGTACTTC. Its translation is CASSLEGGARSEQYF. The variable domain in full, completed from reference TRBV7-2 and TRBJ2-7, reads GAGVSQSPSNKVTEKGKDVELRCDPISGHTALYWYRQSLGQGLEFLIYFQGNSAPDKSGLPSDRFSAERTGGSVSTLTIQRTQQEDSAVYLCASSLEGGARSEQYFGPGTRLTVT.

This clonotype was counted between two and nine times. The rearrangement uses TRBV3-1 and TRBJ2-7; 12 bases line up with TRBD2. V trimming: 4 bases; J trimming: 6 bases; junction bases outside the gene matches: 7. The CDR3 spans 15 residues. CDR1 and CDR2 (germline): LGHDT, YNNKEL (reference sequence). The CDR3 nucleotides are TGTGCCAGCAGCCGGAGGACTAGCGGGACTTCCGAGCAGTACTTC. Protein sequence: CASSRRTSGTSEQYF.

V and J are TRBV20-1 and TRBJ2-7, with 11 bases fitting TRBD2. Germline values: CDR1 DFQATT, CDR2 SNEGSKA (reference sequence). With V trimmed by 3 bases and J by 7 bases, 14 bases remained unmatched. The CDR3 extends over 16 amino acids. The CDR3 reads CSASATLAGVLEEQYF. The CDR3 nucleotides read TGCAGTGCTAGTGCCACACTAGCGGGAGTTTTAGAAGAGCAGTACTTC.

This clonotype showed up many times. CDR3 loop: CASRRVAGAVNEQFF. The CDR3 DNA sequence: TGTGCCAGCAGACGGGTAGCGGGAGCGGTCAATGAGCAGTTCTTC. The chain carries TRBV12-3 or TRBV12-4 and TRBJ2-1; 9 bases align to TRBD2. The CDR3 spans 15 residues. V dropped 6 bases and J dropped 6; count of bases not matched to a gene: 9.

At least ten counts were recorded for this clonotype. The V and J genes are TRBV5-1 and TRBJ2-2, with 9 bases lining up with TRBD2. The CDR3 runs to 17 residues. From germline, CDR1 is SGHRS and CDR2 YFSETQ. V dropped 3 bases and J dropped 1; count of bases not matched to a gene: 7. The CDR3, as DNA: TGCGCCAGCAGCTCCCTGGGTAGCGGGAGGAACACCGGGGAGCTGTTTTTT. This codes for CASSSLGSGRNTGELFF.